This T cell receptor (beta chain) was identified during a study of blood T cells in healthy people across ages. Primers used in a second PCR of roughly 6 to 11 cycles were a sample-barcoded 5' primer and a J-beta primer mix. TCRdb reprocessed the 5' RACE reads with MiXCR, giving one entry per CDR3 protein. The table records about 780,000 distinct CDR3 sequences, roughly 46% of them present only once. The sample taken for sequencing was blood. This TCR was recovered from a man older than 75 in good health.

CDR3 residues: CASSSPGTLSYGYTF. The CDR3 nucleotides read TGTGCCAGCAGCTCTCCCGGGACACTTTCCTATGGCTACACCTTC. This chain uses TRBV7-2 with TRBJ1-2; TRBD1 is a possible D gene (6 bases). The length of the CDR3 is 15 residues. Trimming cost V 4 bases and J 4 bases, with 16 bases left between them. Germline V gene sequence: CDR1 SGHTA, CDR2 FQGNSA.